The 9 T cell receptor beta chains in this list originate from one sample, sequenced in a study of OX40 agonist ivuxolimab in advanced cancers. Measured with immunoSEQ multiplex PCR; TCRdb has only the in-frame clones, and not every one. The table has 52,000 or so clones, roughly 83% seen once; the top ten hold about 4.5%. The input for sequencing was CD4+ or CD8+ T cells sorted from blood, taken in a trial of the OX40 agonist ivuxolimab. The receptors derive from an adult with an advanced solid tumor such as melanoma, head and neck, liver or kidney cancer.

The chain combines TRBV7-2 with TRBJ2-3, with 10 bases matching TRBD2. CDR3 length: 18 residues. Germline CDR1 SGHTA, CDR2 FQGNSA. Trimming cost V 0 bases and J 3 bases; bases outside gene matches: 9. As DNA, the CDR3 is TGTGCCAGCAGCTTAGCGAGGAGCGGGAGGGCCGGAACAGATACGCAGTATTTT. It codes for CASSLARSGRAGTDTQYF.

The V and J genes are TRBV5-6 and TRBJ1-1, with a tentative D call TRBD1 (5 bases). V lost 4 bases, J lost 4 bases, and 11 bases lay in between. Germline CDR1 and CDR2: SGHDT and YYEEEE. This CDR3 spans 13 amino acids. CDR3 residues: CASSPVGGTEAFF. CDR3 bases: TGTGCCAGCAGCCCTGTTGGGGGCACTGAAGCTTTCTTT.

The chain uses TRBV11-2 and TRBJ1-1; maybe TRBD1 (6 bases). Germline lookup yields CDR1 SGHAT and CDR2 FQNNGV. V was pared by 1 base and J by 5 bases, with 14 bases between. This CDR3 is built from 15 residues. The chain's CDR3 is CASSLVRGAGTEAFF. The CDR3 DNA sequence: TGTGCCAGCAGCTTAGTGCGGGGGGCGGGGACTGAAGCTTTCTTT.

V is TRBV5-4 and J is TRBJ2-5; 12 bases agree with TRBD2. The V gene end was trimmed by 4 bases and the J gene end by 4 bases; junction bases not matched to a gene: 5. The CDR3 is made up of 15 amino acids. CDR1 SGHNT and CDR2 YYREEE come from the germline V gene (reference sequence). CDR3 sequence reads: CASSPMGLAGETQYF. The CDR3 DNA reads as TGTGCCAGCAGCCCGATGGGACTAGCGGGAGAGACCCAGTACTTC.

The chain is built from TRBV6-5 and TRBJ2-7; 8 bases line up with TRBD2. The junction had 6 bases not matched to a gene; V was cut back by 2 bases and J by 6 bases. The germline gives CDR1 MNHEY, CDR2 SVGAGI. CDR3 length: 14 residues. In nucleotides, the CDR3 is TGTGCCAGCAGTTACCCTGACGGGAGGGGCGAGCAGTACTTC. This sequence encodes CASSYPDGRGEQYF.

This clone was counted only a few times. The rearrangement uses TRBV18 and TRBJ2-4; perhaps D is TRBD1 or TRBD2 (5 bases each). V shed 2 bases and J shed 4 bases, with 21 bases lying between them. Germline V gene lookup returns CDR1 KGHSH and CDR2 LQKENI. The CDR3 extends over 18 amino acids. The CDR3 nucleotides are TGTGCCAGCTCACCATTCCCAGCGGCCCTACGGACAAAAAACATTCAGTACTTC. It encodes CASSPFPAALRTKNIQYF. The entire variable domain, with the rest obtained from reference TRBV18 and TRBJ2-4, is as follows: NAGVMQNPRHLVRRRGQEARLRCSPMKGHSHVYWYRQLPEEGLKFMVYLQKENIIDESGMPKERFSAEFPKEGPSILRIQQVVRGDSAAYFCASSPFPAALRTKNIQYFGAGTRLSVL.

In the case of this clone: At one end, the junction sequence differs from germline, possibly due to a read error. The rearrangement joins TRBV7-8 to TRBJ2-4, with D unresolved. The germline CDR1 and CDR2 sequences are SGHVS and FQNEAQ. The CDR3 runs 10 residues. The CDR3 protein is CASSLGCSVF. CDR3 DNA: TGTGCCAGCAGCTTAGGTTGCAGTGTCTTC.

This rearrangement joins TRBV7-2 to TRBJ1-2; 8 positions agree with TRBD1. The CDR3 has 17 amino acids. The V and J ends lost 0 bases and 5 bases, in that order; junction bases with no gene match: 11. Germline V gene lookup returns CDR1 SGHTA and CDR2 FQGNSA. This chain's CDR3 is CASSLAGQGFSTYGYTF. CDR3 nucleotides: TGTGCCAGCAGCTTAGCCGGACAGGGTTTTAGCACTTATGGCTACACCTTC.

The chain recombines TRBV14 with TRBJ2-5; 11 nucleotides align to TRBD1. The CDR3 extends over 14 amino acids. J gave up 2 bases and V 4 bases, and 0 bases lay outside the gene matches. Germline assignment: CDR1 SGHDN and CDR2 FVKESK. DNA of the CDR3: TGTGCCAGCAGCCGGGACAGGGGGCAAGAGACCCAGTACTTC. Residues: CASSRDRGQETQYF.